This is a list of T cell receptor beta chains from one sample in a study of cytomegalovirus exposure and HLA in healthy donors. Sequencing used immunoSEQ multiplex PCR; TCRdb keeps in-frame clones, though not all of them. The table has some 120,000 clones, approximately 85% seen once. Sequences were obtained from PBMCs. All receptors derive from a woman under 40 in good health and CMV-seropositive. Each CDR3 is given with its conserved first and last residue. The D gene is left open where the match is weak.

d_call v_call cdr3_aa
. TRBV19 CASSARYGSSYEQYF
TRBD2 TRBV5-4 CASSNPGTSRPFF
. TRBV9 CASSVWGETLGGNTIYF
. TRBV18 CASSPPGIAGGETQYF
TRBD2 TRBV5-1 CASAILAGGLYEQYF
. TRBV19 CASGSIPRQFF
TRBD1 TRBV5-1 CASSSQGPLYNEQFF
. TRBV6-1 CASSELEVATDTQYF
TRBD2 TRBV5-1 CASSPSSGRAYSEQFF
TRBD1 TRBV19 CASSYGQATLSNTGELFF
. TRBV28 CASSLGSDRRYTF
. TRBV2 CASMEGKNTGELFF
TRBD1 TRBV5-6 CASIYLRDRDYEQYF
. TRBV28 CAIASPGNTIYF
. TRBV5-1 CASSFDPGTEAFF
. TRBV2 CASSGAGGGRPYEQYF
. TRBV6-1 CASSEGSPTPSTIYF
. TRBV9 CASSVAGVTDTQYF
TRBD2 TRBV9 CASSSSGSSYEQYF
. TRBV2 CASSGSSDTQYF
TRBD2 TRBV5-1 CASSLTSGYEQFF
TRBD1 TRBV6-6 CASSYPQGSDVGELFF
. TRBV2 CANSGQMNTEAFF
TRBD1 TRBV7-6 CASSLEQGPGELFF
. TRBV4-2 CASSQGGLSNTEAFF
TRBD2 TRBV27 CASSVSQRGGDLYNEQFF
TRBD1 TRBV2 CASSGQGLYGYTF
TRBD2 TRBV10-3 CAISSPTLAGGTFGETQYF
. TRBV29-1 CSVEDRGRVVKAFF
. TRBV30 CAWSGGRFSYNEQFF
. TRBV6-4 CASSDSGGADTQYF
TRBD1 TRBV5-1 CASSLGQGATNEKLFF
. TRBV30 CAWGSSKAFF
. TRBV2 CASSPRGYEQFF
. TRBV21-1 CASSKLLPEQFF
. TRBV5-4 CASSLTSRDANVLTF
. TRBV7-2 CASSPEGWGGEQETQYF
. TRBV11-3 CASSLGGSGDTQYF
. TRBV6-5 CASSLDQGGYGYTF
. TRBV18 CASSPGPISQLSYEQYF
. TRBV23-1 CASSQSAHEIWKLFF
TRBD1 TRBV20-1 CSAYRGRSFF
TRBD2 TRBV5-6 CASSSGTRSYEQYF
. TRBV5-4 CASSLEGRGLLTNEQFF